A single sample is the source of the 21 T cell receptor beta chains below, sequenced in a study of OX40 agonist ivuxolimab in advanced cancers. The assay was immunoSEQ multiplex PCR, and TCRdb's table has in-frame clones only and misses some. Of around 15,000 clones in the sample, over 60% were seen once. Sequenced material: CD4+ or CD8+ T cells sorted from blood, taken in a trial of the OX40 agonist ivuxolimab. These TCRs come from an adult with an advanced solid tumor such as melanoma, head and neck, liver or kidney cancer.

The chain uses TRBV7-2 and TRBJ2-7; no clear D gene. Trimming removed 1 base from V and 4 bases from J, with 11 bases in between. This CDR3 is built from 14 residues. CDR1 SGHTA and CDR2 FQGNSA come from the germline V gene. The CDR3 protein is CASSLEGPPYEQYF. CDR3 in DNA: TGTGCCAGCAGCTTAGAAGGACCCCCGTACGAGCAGTACTTC.

The CDR3 nucleotides are TGTGCCAGCTCCAACCAAGAGACCCAGTACTTC. Translation gives CASSNQETQYF. The chain combines TRBV18 with TRBJ2-5; D ambiguous. Germline CDR1 KGHSH, CDR2 LQKENI. V gave up 6 bases and J gave up 0 bases, with 2 bases separating them. CDR3 size: 11 residues.

The rearrangement uses TRBV27 and TRBJ2-1, with D perhaps matching TRBD1 (6 bases). Trimming pared 7 bases from V and 9 bases from J, leaving 10 bases between. The germline V gene encodes CDR1 MNHEY and CDR2 SMNVEV (reference sequence). This CDR3 spans 11 amino acids. The CDR3 loop reads CASIRGGEQFF. The CDR3 DNA follows: TGTGCCAGCATCAGGGGTGGTGAGCAGTTCTTC.

The V gene is TRBV7-6, the J gene TRBJ2-3; the D gene is possibly TRBD2 (5 bases). The CDR3 has 14 amino acids. V was clipped by 5 bases and J by 4 bases, with 13 bases between them. Germline CDR1 reads SGHVS; CDR2 reads FNYEAQ. The CDR3 reads CASSPVLVADTQYF. As DNA, the CDR3 is TGTGCCAGCAGCCCCGTACTAGTGGCAGATACGCAGTATTTT.

V usage is TRBV6-1 and J usage is TRBJ2-3; TRBD2 agrees at 7 bases. After removal of 3 bases from V and 6 bases from J, the junction contained 6 bases not matched to a gene. This CDR3 has 14 residues. Germline V lookup: CDR1 MNHNS, CDR2 SASEGT. CDR3 sequence (DNA): TGTGCCAGCAGTGAGGTCGGGAGGTACGATACGCAGTATTTT. Its translation is CASSEVGRYDTQYF.

This clone was found once. This sequence joins TRBV19 and TRBJ1-1; 7 bases map to TRBD1. CDR3 length: 13 residues. Trimming at V came to 5 bases and at J to 5 bases, leaving 5 bases not matched to a gene. From germline, CDR1 is LNHDA and CDR2 SQIVND (reference sequence). DNA of the CDR3: TGTGCCAGTAGTTCAAACAGGGGAACTGAAGCTTTCTTT. Its protein product is CASSSNRGTEAFF.

The chain employs TRBV5-6 and TRBJ2-1; the D call may be TRBD1 or TRBD2 (5 bases each). Germline V gene data show CDR1 as SGHDT and CDR2 as YYEEEE. CDR3 length equals 15 residues. Trimming left V 0 bases short and J 3 bases short, with 10 bases between. CDR3 DNA sequence: TGTGCCAGCAGCTTGGCGGTGGGGGACTACAATGAGCAGTTCTTC. It translates to CASSLAVGDYNEQFF.

The CDR3 here is CASSISGVGETQYF. The CDR3 nucleotides read TGTGCCAGCAGCATATCCGGAGTGGGAGAGACCCAGTACTTC. The chain has TRBV5-6 and TRBJ2-5, with no clear D. Trimming left V 4 bases short and J 4 bases short, with 14 bases between. CDR1 is SGHDT and CDR2 is YYEEEE in the germline V gene. The CDR3 runs to 14 residues.

The chain employs TRBV10-2 and TRBJ2-1; D unresolved. The V and J ends lost 2 bases and 0 bases respectively, with 8 bases between them. CDR1 and CDR2 from the germline V gene are WSHSY and SAAADI. The CDR3 covers 15 residues. The CDR3 here is CASSEEQNSYNEQFF. In nucleotides, the CDR3 is TGCGCCAGCAGTGAGGAGCAGAACTCCTACAATGAGCAGTTCTTC.

V usage is TRBV28 and J usage is TRBJ2-2; 7 nucleotides agree with TRBD2. The length of the CDR3 is 16 residues. V trimming: 6 bases; J trimming: 6 bases; junction bases outside the gene matches: 13. Germline V gene sequence: CDR1 MDHEN, CDR2 SYDVKM. CDR3 DNA: TGTGCCAGCAGGCGGCCCCGGGACTACCCATCCGGGGAGCTGTTTTTT. It translates to CASRRPRDYPSGELFF. Drawing the rest from reference TRBV28 and TRBJ2-2, the complete variable domain is DVKVTQSSRYLVKRTGEKVFLECVQDMDHENMFWYRQDPGLGLRLIYFSYDVKMKEKGDIPEGYSVSREKKERFSLILESASTNQTSMYLCASRRPRDYPSGELFFGEGSRLTVL.

V and J are TRBV15 and TRBJ2-6; D not resolved. Looked up from germline, CDR1 is LNHNV and CDR2 is YYDKDF (reference sequence). This CDR3 has 14 amino acids. The ends were cut back, 9 bases at V and 4 bases at J, with 13 bases in the middle. The CDR3 nucleotides are TGTGCCACTAGCTCGGGCGGAGGGGCCAACGTCCTGACTTTC. Protein product: CATSSGGGANVLTF.

This chain uses TRBV28 with TRBJ1-5, with D unclear. The germline gives CDR1 MDHEN, CDR2 SYDVKM. The CDR3 is 17 amino acids. V lost 7 bases to trimming and J lost 0 bases, with 19 bases between them. The CDR3 nucleotides read TGTGCCAGCAAGGAAGTGGTGTCAACAGATAGCAATCAGCCCCAGCATTTT. As protein: CASKEVVSTDSNQPQHF.

The chain joins TRBV5-1 to TRBJ2-2, with D maybe TRBD2 (6 bases). V lost 0 bases, J lost 7 bases, and 10 bases lay in between. The V gene's germline CDR1 is SGHRS and CDR2 YFSETQ. The CDR3 consists of 14 residues. This CDR3 reads CASSLVGGHGELFF. The CDR3 DNA sequence: TGCGCCAGCAGCTTGGTGGGAGGCCACGGGGAGCTGTTTTTT.

The chain links TRBV7-9 to TRBJ2-1; 13 positions agree with TRBD2. The ends lost 4 bases at V and 7 bases at J; junction bases unmatched: 4. CDR3 size: 15 residues. CDR1 SEHNR and CDR2 FQNEAQ come from the germline V gene (reference sequence). DNA of the CDR3: TGTGCCAGCAGCTCTGGACTAGCGGGAGATAATGAGCAGTTCTTC. Translation: CASSSGLAGDNEQFF.

This clone was seen only once. The rearrangement joins TRBV27 to TRBJ2-1; TRBD2 agrees at 7 bases. The V gene's germline CDR1 is MNHEY and CDR2 SMNVEV (reference sequence). J was trimmed by 2 bases and V by 1 base; bases with no gene match: 5. There are 16 residues in the CDR3. CDR3 sequence: CASSLFAGVAYNEQFF. Here the CDR3 DNA reads TGTGCCAGCAGTTTATTCGCGGGAGTGGCCTACAATGAGCAGTTCTTC.

This clone came up once. The chain recombines TRBV6-1 with TRBJ2-7; D is possibly TRBD2 (6 bases). The germline V and J ends were trimmed by 2 bases and 10 bases, with 9 bases remaining between them. The CDR3 spans 11 residues. CDR1 and CDR2 from the germline V gene are MNHNS and SASEGT. CDR3: CASSETGEQYF. The DNA for the CDR3 is TGTGCCAGCAGTGAAACGGGAGAACAGTACTTC.

In this sample, this clone turned up a few times. The chain carries TRBV5-1 and TRBJ2-3; possible D gene TRBD2, 5 bases. The V end lost 1 base, the J end lost 3 bases, and 15 bases lay between the germline ends. Germline CDR1 is SGHRS and CDR2 is YFSETQ. The CDR3 is 16 amino acids. DNA for the CDR3: TGCGCCAGCAGCTTGACCCCTTTTCTAGCAACAGATACGCAGTATTTT. Translated: CASSLTPFLATDTQYF.

The V gene is TRBV5-1, the J gene TRBJ2-2; 10 bases fit TRBD2. The CDR3 runs 15 residues. Germline V gives CDR1 SGHRS, CDR2 YFSETQ. V dropped 4 bases and J dropped 3; count of bases not matched to a gene: 3. The DNA for the CDR3 is TGCGCCAGCAGCCCCCTAGCGGGAGACACCGGGGAGCTGTTTTTT. It yields the protein CASSPLAGDTGELFF. Looking up the rest from reference TRBV5-1 and TRBJ2-2 gives the full variable domain: KAGVTQTPRYLIKTRGQQVTLSCSPISGHRSVSWYQQTPGQGLQFLFEYFSETQRNKGNFPGRFSGRQFSNSRSEMNVSTLELGDSALYLCASSPLAGDTGELFFGEGSRLTVL.

The chain carries TRBV7-3 and TRBJ1-1; D unclear. The CDR3 has 11 residues. V was cut by 5 bases and J by 5 bases, with 6 bases left in between. Germline V gives CDR1 SGHTA, CDR2 FQGTGA. The CDR3 here is CASSTRTEAFF. For the CDR3, the DNA is TGTGCCAGCAGCACGCGAACTGAAGCTTTCTTT.

This chain links TRBV7-3 with TRBJ2-2; D gene uncertain. Trimming stripped 5 bases from V and 0 bases from J, with 7 bases between. Looked up from germline, CDR1 is SGHTA and CDR2 is FQGTGA. This CDR3 spans 14 amino acids. The CDR3 DNA follows: TGTGCCAGCAGCCCGGCCGCGAACACCGGGGAGCTGTTTTTT. Its protein product is CASSPAANTGELFF.

The chain links TRBV7-2 to TRBJ2-3, with a possible D match to TRBD2 (5 bases). V lost 5 bases, J lost 6 bases, and 12 bases lay in between. Germline loops: CDR1 SGHTA, CDR2 FQGNSA. The CDR3 has 13 amino acids. In nucleotides, the CDR3 is TGTGCCAGCAGCCCTAACGGAGGCGATACGCAGTATTTT. It codes for CASSPNGGDTQYF.